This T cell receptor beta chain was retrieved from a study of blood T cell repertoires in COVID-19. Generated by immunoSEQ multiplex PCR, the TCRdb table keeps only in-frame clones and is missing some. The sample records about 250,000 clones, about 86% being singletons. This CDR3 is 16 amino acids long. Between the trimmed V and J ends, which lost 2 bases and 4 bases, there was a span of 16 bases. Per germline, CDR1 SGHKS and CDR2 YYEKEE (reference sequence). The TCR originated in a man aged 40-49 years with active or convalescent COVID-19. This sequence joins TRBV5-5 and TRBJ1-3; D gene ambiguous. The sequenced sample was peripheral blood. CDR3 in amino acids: CASSLASSSLGNTIYF. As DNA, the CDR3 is TGTGCCAGCAGCTTAGCGAGTTCCTCTCTGGGAAACACCATATATTTT.